Below, 21 T cell receptor beta chains from the same sample are listed, as sequenced in a study of OX40 agonist ivuxolimab in advanced cancers. The protocol used for the library was the immunoSEQ multiplex PCR assay. TCRdb retrieved this table from immuneACCESS and kept in-frame rearrangements only. Not all clones are present; in checked studies, unresolved V genes account for under half, and no reason is known for the remainder. The sample table shows fewer than 35,000 clones, and about nine tenths are seen once. Less than 5% of the sample belongs to the ten largest clones. Sequencing used CD4+ or CD8+ T cells sorted from blood, obtained in a trial of the OX40 agonist ivuxolimab. The receptors derive from an adult with an advanced solid tumor such as melanoma, head and neck, liver or kidney cancer.

The V gene is TRBV27, the J gene TRBJ2-5; no firm D call. Germline lookup yields CDR1 MNHEY and CDR2 SMNVEV (reference sequence). This CDR3 is 14 amino acids long. V lost 0 bases, J lost 5 bases, and 10 bases lay in between. CDR3 residues: CASSLSGVPETQYF. CDR3 nucleotides: TGTGCCAGCAGTTTATCCGGCGTTCCGGAGACCCAGTACTTC.

With respect to this clone: Other DNA sequences in this sample translate to the same CDR3. This chain joins TRBV7-3 and TRBJ2-2; D is ambiguous. CDR1 and CDR2 (germline): SGHTA, FQGTGA. This CDR3 has 13 amino acids. V was clipped by 0 bases and J by 3 bases, with 2 bases between them. Here the CDR3 reads CASSLTYTGELFF. CDR3 nucleotide sequence: TGTGCCAGCAGCTTAACGTACACCGGGGAGCTGTTTTTT.

This chain uses TRBV7-6 with TRBJ2-7; 8 bases agree with TRBD1. V was pared by 1 base and J by 4 bases, with 12 bases of the junction left unmatched. From germline, CDR1 is SGHVS and CDR2 FNYEAQ. The CDR3 spans 17 residues. CDR3 residues: CASSLVGSGQGRYEQYF. The CDR3 DNA sequence: TGTGCCAGCAGCTTAGTAGGGTCTGGACAGGGCAGGTACGAGCAGTACTTC.

The chain uses TRBV4-3 and TRBJ2-7; 8 bases are shared with TRBD1. The ends lost 4 bases at V and 2 bases at J; junction bases unmatched: 7. CDR1 and CDR2 (germline): LGHNA, YSLEER. The length of the CDR3 is 15 residues. The CDR3 loop is CASSPYRGSTYEQYF. The CDR3 bases are TGCGCCAGCAGCCCCTACAGGGGGTCTACCTACGAGCAGTACTTC.

The V call is TRBV27, the J call TRBJ2-7; D may be TRBD2 (6 bases). The CDR3 covers 13 residues. In germline, CDR1 is MNHEY, CDR2 SMNVEV (reference sequence). The V gene lost 8 bases and the J gene lost 1 base, with 12 bases spanning the gap. CDR3 nucleotides: TGTGCCAGCGCGCGGGACGGGTCCTACGAGCAGTACGTC. Amino acids: CASARDGSYEQYV.

The J gene is TRBJ2-5, the V gene TRBV7-9; D is perhaps TRBD1 (5 bases). Germline V CDR1 and CDR2: SEHNR, FQNEAQ (reference sequence). The CDR3 spans 14 residues. V was shortened by 5 bases and J by 1 base, with 11 bases between the two germline ends. The CDR3 loop is CASSTPQGQETQYF. The CDR3 region has the DNA TGTGCCAGCAGCACCCCGCAGGGCCAAGAGACCCAGTACTTC.

The rearrangement links TRBV7-3 to TRBJ1-1, with D tentatively TRBD1 (5 bases). The V end was cut by 5 bases, the J end by 8 bases, with 21 bases between. Germline V gene lookup returns CDR1 SGHTA and CDR2 FQGTGA. The CDR3 runs to 15 residues. The CDR3 sequence: CASSNTGPGGAEAFF. The CDR3 DNA reads TGTGCCAGCAGCAACACCGGGCCCGGTGGGGCGGAAGCTTTCTTT.

The DNA for the CDR3 is TGCGCCACCAAAGCGGGGGTTCAGGGCGAGCAGTACTTC. As protein: CATKAGVQGEQYF. V is TRBV10-2 and J is TRBJ2-7, with 8 positions matching TRBD2. Germline CDR1 reads WSHSY; CDR2 reads SAAADI. Germline trimming cut 10 bases from V and 6 bases from J; bases unmatched to any gene: 11. This CDR3 contains 13 residues.

The chain uses TRBV28 and TRBJ2-3; no firm D call. Between the trimmed V and J ends, which lost 6 bases and 6 bases, there was a span of 10 bases. This CDR3 has 12 amino acids. CDR1 and CDR2 from the germline V gene are MDHEN and SYDVKM. The CDR3 loop reads CASSPPGDTQYF. As DNA, the CDR3 is TGTGCCAGCAGCCCCCCCGGGGATACGCAGTATTTT. Together with reference TRBV28 and TRBJ2-3, the CDR3 gives the full variable domain: DVKVTQSSRYLVKRTGEKVFLECVQDMDHENMFWYRQDPGLGLRLIYFSYDVKMKEKGDIPEGYSVSREKKERFSLILESASTNQTSMYLCASSPPGDTQYFGPGTRLTVL.

This chain joins TRBV7-9 and TRBJ2-5; 9 nucleotides line up with TRBD2. The CDR3 loop spans 16 amino acids. Trimming removed 7 bases from V and 4 bases from J; junction bases left unmatched: 13. Per the germline V gene, CDR1 is SEHNR and CDR2 is FQNEAQ (reference sequence). The CDR3 sequence is CASTPWAGGERETQYF. The CDR3 nucleotides read TGTGCCAGCACCCCATGGGCGGGAGGGGAACGAGAGACCCAGTACTTC. The full variable domain, rest sourced from reference TRBV7-9 and TRBJ2-5, is DTGVSQNPRHKITKRGQNVTFRCDPISEHNRLYWYRQTLGQGPEFLTYFQNEAQLEKSRLLSDRFSAERPKGSFSTLEIQRTEQGDSAMYLCASTPWAGGERETQYFGPGTRLLVL.

This chain links TRBV29-1 with TRBJ2-3, with 9 bases fitting TRBD1. This CDR3 spans 15 amino acids. CDR1 is SQVTM and CDR2 is ANQGSEA in the germline V gene. Unmatched junction bases numbered 7, after V lost 3 bases and J lost 3 bases. The CDR3, as DNA: TGCAGCGTTGATGGGACAGGGAGATTTACAGATACGCAGTATTTT. Translation: CSVDGTGRFTDTQYF.

The chain joins TRBV7-3 to TRBJ1-2; no firm D call. The CDR3 contains 16 residues. Germline values: CDR1 SGHTA, CDR2 FQGTGA. V lost 5 bases to trimming and J lost 8 bases, with 24 bases between them. Here the CDR3 reads CASSPLLSAPLEGYTF. CDR3 bases: TGTGCCAGCAGCCCCCTTCTTTCCGCACCTCTGGAGGGCTACACCTTC.

Worth noting for this clone: One end of the junction varies from germline; a read error may be responsible. The rearrangement links TRBV19 to TRBJ2-7; 11 bases map to TRBD2. The germline gives CDR1 LNHDA, CDR2 SQIVND (reference sequence). This CDR3 contains 14 residues. CDR3 sequence (DNA): TGTACCAGTAGCCCGGGACTAGCGGTATACGAGCAGTACTTC. It is translated as CTSSPGLAVYEQYF.

The J gene is TRBJ2-1, the V gene TRBV29-1; TRBD1 matches 8 bases. Germline V gene sequence: CDR1 SQVTM, CDR2 ANQGSEA. The CDR3 consists of 14 residues. The trim removed 4 bases at V and 2 bases at J, leaving 4 bases unmatched. The CDR3 DNA sequence: TGCAGCGTTGGGACAGGGTATACCTACAATGAGCAGTTCTTC. It translates to CSVGTGYTYNEQFF.

V and J are TRBV27 and TRBJ1-2; TRBD1 aligns across 9 bases. CDR3 length: 15 amino acids. The V gene end was trimmed by 5 bases and the J gene end by 3 bases; junction bases not matched to a gene: 7. Per germline, CDR1 MNHEY and CDR2 SMNVEV (reference sequence). The CDR3 here is CASSLRTGVDYGYTF. The CDR3, as DNA: TGTGCCAGCAGTCTCCGGACAGGGGTAGACTATGGCTACACCTTC.

This chain links TRBV27 with TRBJ2-2; the D is unclear. Germline V lookup: CDR1 MNHEY, CDR2 SMNVEV (reference sequence). This CDR3 spans 15 amino acids. V lost 8 bases, J lost 0 bases, and 13 bases lay in between. CDR3 sequence (DNA): TGTGCCAGCTCCCCGTATGGGCCGAACACCGGGGAGCTGTTTTTT. This sequence encodes CASSPYGPNTGELFF.

The chain uses TRBV6-1 and TRBJ2-1; 9 nucleotides match TRBD2. CDR3 length: 15 residues. Germline loops: CDR1 MNHNS, CDR2 SASEGT. J was trimmed by 0 bases and V by 8 bases; bases with no gene match: 5. CDR3 DNA sequence: TGTGCCAGCCAGCGGGGGGACAGCTCCTACAATGAGCAGTTCTTC. This translates into CASQRGDSSYNEQFF.

The rearrangement joins TRBV6-5 to TRBJ1-1, with TRBD1 matching over 9 bases. CDR1 is MNHEY, CDR2 SVGAGI, per germline. Trimming removed 7 bases from V and 8 bases from J; junction bases left unmatched: 14. This CDR3 has 15 amino acids. The CDR3 sequence is CASNKPGQGLSEAFF. For the CDR3, the DNA is TGTGCCAGCAACAAACCGGGACAGGGTCTTTCAGAAGCTTTCTTT.

The V call is TRBV19, the J call TRBJ2-2, with D possibly matching TRBD1 (5 bases). V lost 2 bases and J 6 bases, leaving 19 bases between the germline ends. This CDR3 comprises 17 residues. The germline gives CDR1 LNHDA, CDR2 SQIVND (reference sequence). The CDR3 bases are TGTGCCAGTAGTATAATGTCTTCGTTGGCAGGGTCCGGGGAGCTGTTTTTT. As protein: CASSIMSSLAGSGELFF.

The rearrangement links TRBV7-9 to TRBJ1-2, with 10 bases fitting TRBD1. V lost 4 bases and J lost 8; bases outside the gene matches: 13. Per the germline V gene, CDR1 is SEHNR and CDR2 is FQNEAQ (reference sequence). The CDR3 totals 16 residues. Here the CDR3 reads CASSSGQGGMKRGYTF. The CDR3 DNA reads TGTGCCAGCAGCTCCGGACAGGGGGGTATGAAACGCGGCTACACCTTC.

V is TRBV5-4 and J is TRBJ1-1; D might be TRBD1 (5 bases). CDR3 length: 15 residues. Trimming cost V 2 bases and J 5 bases, with 16 bases left between them. Looked up from germline, CDR1 is SGHNT and CDR2 is YYREEE (reference sequence). The DNA of the CDR3 is TGTGCCAGCAGCTTTTGGTTTGGAGGGGAAACTGAAGCTTTCTTT. Translation gives CASSFWFGGETEAFF.